The entry that follows covers one TCR beta chain sequence. This entry comes from a study of control samples from healthy donors and cancer patients. The ends were cut back, 7 bases at V and 6 bases at J, with 16 bases in the middle. Germline V gene lookup returns CDR1 MNHEY and CDR2 SVGAGI. This CDR3 has 14 amino acids. TCRdb keeps only in-frame clones here, not all; method: immunoSEQ multiplex PCR. The profile shows about 90,000 clones, just over 90% of them singletons. This chain connects TRBV6-5 to TRBJ2-1; D is possibly TRBD1 (5 bases). The sample was blood. This sequence was found in a young woman in good health. CDR3 sequence reads: CASTKRPTANEQFF. For the CDR3, the DNA is TGTGCCAGCACGAAGCGACCGACAGCCAATGAGCAGTTCTTC.